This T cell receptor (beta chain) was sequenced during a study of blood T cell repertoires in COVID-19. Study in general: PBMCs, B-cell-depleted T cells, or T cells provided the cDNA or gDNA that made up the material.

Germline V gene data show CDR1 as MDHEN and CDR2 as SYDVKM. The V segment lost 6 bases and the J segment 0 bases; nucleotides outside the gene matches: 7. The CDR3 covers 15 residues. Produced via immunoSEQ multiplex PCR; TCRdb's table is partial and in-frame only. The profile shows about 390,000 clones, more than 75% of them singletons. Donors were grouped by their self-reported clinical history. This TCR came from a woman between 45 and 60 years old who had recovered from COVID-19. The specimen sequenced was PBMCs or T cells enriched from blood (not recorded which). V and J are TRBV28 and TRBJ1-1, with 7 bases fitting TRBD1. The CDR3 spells CASRSRTGVNTEAFF. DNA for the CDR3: TGTGCCAGCAGGAGCAGGACAGGAGTGAACACTGAAGCTTTCTTT.